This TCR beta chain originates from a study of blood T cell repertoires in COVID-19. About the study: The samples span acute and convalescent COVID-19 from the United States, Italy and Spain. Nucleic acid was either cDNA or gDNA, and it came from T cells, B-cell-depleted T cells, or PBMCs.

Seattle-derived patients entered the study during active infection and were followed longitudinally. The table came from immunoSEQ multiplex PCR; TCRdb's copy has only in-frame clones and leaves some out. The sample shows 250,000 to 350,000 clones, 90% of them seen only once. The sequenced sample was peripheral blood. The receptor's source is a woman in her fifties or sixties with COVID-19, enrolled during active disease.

This chain's CDR3 is CASSDGGTYNEQFF. The CDR3 bases are TGTGCCAGCAGTGATGGAGGGACCTACAATGAGCAGTTCTTC. The chain links TRBV27 to TRBJ2-1, with D perhaps TRBD2 (6 bases). V gave up 5 bases and J gave up 2 bases, with 10 bases separating them. The CDR3 is made up of 14 amino acids. Germline V gene data show CDR1 as MNHEY and CDR2 as SMNVEV (reference sequence).